This is a list of T cell receptor beta chains from one sample in a study of liver allograft versus peripheral blood T cells. A single record per CDR3 protein comes from TCRdb applying MiXCR to the reads. The sample consists of 4,000 to 6,000 distinct CDR3 sequences, over 15% of them appearing once. The receptors derive from a human patient who had a liver transplant. Some of these T cells may belong to the graft donor. The conserved cysteine and the conserved F or W are not part of the CDR3 here. Fields, in order: V gene, J gene, CDR3 protein.

TRBV28,TRBJ2-1,ASSFSETHNNEQF
TRBV5-6,TRBJ2-3,ASSPGLAATDTQY
TRBV6-6,TRBJ1-1,ASRLGNTEAF
TRBV6-5,TRBJ2-7,ASSLGSSYEQY
TRBV24-1,TRBJ1-2,ATSDPRGGGSDNYGYT
TRBV6-5,TRBJ2-7,ASSYEGGIQQY
TRBV5-5,TRBJ2-5,ASTLGRSVWSETQY
TRBV24-1,TRBJ1-1,ATSDGRGSTEAF
TRBV28,TRBJ2-7,ASGGLTEITYEQY
TRBV9,TRBJ2-1,ASSAVGGRDEQF
TRBV20-1,TRBJ1-1,SASGGQGRGAF
TRBV27,TRBJ2-5,ASSLDGPRTQY
TRBV15,TRBJ2-7,ATSRDRAGEQY
TRBV11-2,TRBJ1-1,ASSRIDSPEAF
TRBV6-5,TRBJ1-2,ASSLTGTNNYGYT
TRBV29-1,TRBJ2-2,SVEFGNTGELF
TRBV27,TRBJ2-3,ASSLSIRGDTQY
TRBV27,TRBJ2-1,ASWAGTSGYNEQF
TRBV5-4,TRBJ2-7,ASSSSSGSFYEQY
TRBV19,TRBJ2-7,ASSSRDSYEQY
TRBV20-1,TRBJ1-1,SVLPKNTEAF
TRBV5-6,TRBJ1-6,ASSSGHDNSPLH
TRBV27,TRBJ1-5,ASSLIPLDSPNQPQH
TRBV18,TRBJ2-3,ASSPTRGQALSTDTQY
TRBV11-1,TRBJ1-1,ASSIGQGLEVDAF
TRBV19,TRBJ1-2,ASSIMVADYGYT
TRBV7-3,TRBJ2-1,ASSPTQGDNEQF
TRBV9,TRBJ1-2,ASSGWGGYGYT
TRBV28,TRBJ1-1,ASSLGYLNTEAF
TRBV6-1,TRBJ2-5,ASGVKGDRETQY
TRBV5-6,TRBJ1-2,ASSTGTGGRYT
TRBV12-3/TRBV12-4,TRBJ2-1,ASSIPAGAEQF
TRBV5-6,TRBJ2-1,ASSPYEWINEQF
TRBV19,TRBJ2-7,ASSMEPGLASEQY
TRBV14,TRBJ2-7,ASSPYGTGDYEQY
TRBV28,TRBJ1-2,ASSFQTDYGYT
TRBV28,TRBJ2-2,ASSLISGTGSTGELF
TRBV7-2,TRBJ2-1,ASSLFLAGGGADEQF
TRBV28,TRBJ1-4,ASSFRSSTNEKLF
TRBV28,TRBJ1-2,ASSLYPPPLDDGYT
TRBV12-3/TRBV12-4,TRBJ1-5,ASSWVESSNQPQH
TRBV12-3/TRBV12-4,TRBJ1-3,ASSNGMRGDTIY
TRBV7-2,TRBJ2-5,ASSLGGLASQETQY
TRBV2,TRBJ2-1,ASSEYRGTYNEQF
TRBV6-2/TRBV6-3,TRBJ2-7,ASSYYDTAGSYEQY
TRBV6-2/TRBV6-3,TRBJ1-5,ASRATGYSNQPQH
TRBV19,TRBJ1-4,ASIFGEKLF
TRBV6-2/TRBV6-3,TRBJ2-1,ASSLWLAPNEQF
TRBV5-6,TRBJ1-6,ASRDMDNSPLH